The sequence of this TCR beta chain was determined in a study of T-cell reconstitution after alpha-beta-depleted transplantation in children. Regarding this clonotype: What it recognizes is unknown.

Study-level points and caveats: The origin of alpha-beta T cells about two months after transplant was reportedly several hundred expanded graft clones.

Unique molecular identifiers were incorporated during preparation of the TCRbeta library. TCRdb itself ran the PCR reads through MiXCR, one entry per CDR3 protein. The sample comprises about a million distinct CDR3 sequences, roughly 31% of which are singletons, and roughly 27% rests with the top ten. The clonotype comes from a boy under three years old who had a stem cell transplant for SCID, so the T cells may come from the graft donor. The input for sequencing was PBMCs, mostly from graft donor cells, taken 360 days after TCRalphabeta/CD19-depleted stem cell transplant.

DNA for the CDR3: TGTGCCAGCATTCCCGACAGGGGTAAAAAAGCTTTCTTT. This translates into CASIPDRGKKAFF. This chain uses TRBV12-3 or TRBV12-4 with TRBJ1-1, with 8 positions matching TRBD1. The trim removed 7 bases at V and 9 bases at J, leaving 10 bases unmatched. The CDR3 covers 13 residues.